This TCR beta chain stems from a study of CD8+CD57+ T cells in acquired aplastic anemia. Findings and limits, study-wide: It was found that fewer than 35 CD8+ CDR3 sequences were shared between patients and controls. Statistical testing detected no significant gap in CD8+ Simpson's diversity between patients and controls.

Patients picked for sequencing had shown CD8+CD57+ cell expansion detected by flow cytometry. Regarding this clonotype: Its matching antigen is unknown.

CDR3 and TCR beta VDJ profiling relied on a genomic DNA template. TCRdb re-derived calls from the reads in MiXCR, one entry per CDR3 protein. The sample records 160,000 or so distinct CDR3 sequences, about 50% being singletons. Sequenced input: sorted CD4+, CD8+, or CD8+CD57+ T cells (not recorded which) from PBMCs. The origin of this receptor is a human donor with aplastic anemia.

CDR3 DNA sequence: TGTGCCAGCACCGGGCCCCACCGGGACAGGGGATATGGCTACACCTTC. Its protein is CASTGPHRDRGYGYTF. The chain couples TRBV12-3 or TRBV12-4 to TRBJ1-2, with 10 bases that match TRBD1. The CDR3 covers 16 residues. With V trimmed by 7 bases and J by 5 bases, 13 bases remained unmatched.